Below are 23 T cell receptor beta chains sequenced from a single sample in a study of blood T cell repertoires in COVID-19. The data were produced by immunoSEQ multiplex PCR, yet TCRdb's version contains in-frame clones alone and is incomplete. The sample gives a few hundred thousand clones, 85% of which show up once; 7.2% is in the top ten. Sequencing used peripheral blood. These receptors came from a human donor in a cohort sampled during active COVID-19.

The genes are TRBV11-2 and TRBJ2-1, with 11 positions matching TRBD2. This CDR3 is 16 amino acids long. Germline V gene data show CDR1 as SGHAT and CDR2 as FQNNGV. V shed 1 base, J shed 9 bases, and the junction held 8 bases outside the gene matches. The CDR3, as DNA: TGTGCCAGCAGCTTAGTCTGGAGACTAGCGGGGTCTGAGCAGTTCTTC. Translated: CASSLVWRLAGSEQFF. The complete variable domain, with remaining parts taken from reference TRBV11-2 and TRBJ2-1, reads EAGVAQSPRYKIIEKRQSVAFWCNPISGHATLYWYQQILGQGPKLLIQFQNNGVVDDSQLPKDRFSAERLKGVDSTLKIQPAKLEDSAVYLCASSLVWRLAGSEQFFGPGTRLTVL.

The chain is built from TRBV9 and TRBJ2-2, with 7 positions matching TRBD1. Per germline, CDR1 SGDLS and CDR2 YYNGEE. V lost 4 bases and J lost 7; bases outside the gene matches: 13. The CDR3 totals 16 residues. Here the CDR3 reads CASSPRRGTARGELFF. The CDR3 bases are TGTGCCAGCAGCCCTAGAAGAGGGACAGCACGCGGGGAGCTGTTTTTT.

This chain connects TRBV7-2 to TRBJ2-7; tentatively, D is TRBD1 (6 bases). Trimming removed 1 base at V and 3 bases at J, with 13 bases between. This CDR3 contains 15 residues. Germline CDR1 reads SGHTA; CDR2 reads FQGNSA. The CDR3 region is CASSLGQGRIYEQYF. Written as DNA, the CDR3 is TGTGCCAGCAGCTTAGGGCAGGGGCGAATCTACGAGCAGTACTTC.

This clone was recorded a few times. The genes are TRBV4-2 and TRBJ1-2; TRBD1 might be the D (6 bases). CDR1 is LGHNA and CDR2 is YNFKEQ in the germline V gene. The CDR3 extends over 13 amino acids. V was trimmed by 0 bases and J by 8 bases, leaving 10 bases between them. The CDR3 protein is CASSQEDRRGYTF. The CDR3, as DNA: TGTGCCAGCAGCCAAGAAGACAGGCGCGGCTACACCTTC.

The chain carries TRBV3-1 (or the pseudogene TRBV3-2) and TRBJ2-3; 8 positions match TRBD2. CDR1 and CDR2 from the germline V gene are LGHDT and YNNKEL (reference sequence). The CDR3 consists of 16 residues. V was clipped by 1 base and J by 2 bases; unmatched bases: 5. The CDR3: CASSQGVSGDTDTQYF. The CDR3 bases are TGTGCCAGCAGCCAAGGGGTTAGCGGGGACACAGATACGCAGTATTTT.

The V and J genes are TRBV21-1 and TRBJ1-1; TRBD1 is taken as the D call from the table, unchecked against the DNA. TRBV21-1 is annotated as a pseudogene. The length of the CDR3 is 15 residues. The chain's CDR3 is CASSKNRDQDTEAFF. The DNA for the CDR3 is TGTGCCAGCAGCAAAAACCGCGATCAGGACACTGAAGCTTTCTTT.

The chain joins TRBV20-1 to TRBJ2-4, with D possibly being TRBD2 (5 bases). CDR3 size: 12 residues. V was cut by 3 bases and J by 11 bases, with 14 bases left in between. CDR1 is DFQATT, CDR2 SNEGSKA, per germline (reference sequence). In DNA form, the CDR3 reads TGCAGTGCTAGTATTAGCTTCGGGGTTCAGTACTTC. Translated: CSASISFGVQYF.

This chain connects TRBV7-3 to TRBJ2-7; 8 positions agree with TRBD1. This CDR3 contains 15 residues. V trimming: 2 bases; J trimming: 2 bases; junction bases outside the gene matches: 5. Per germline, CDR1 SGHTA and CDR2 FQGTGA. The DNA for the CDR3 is TGTGCCAGCAGCTTAGGGACAGGAAGGACCTACGAGCAGTACTTC. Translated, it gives CASSLGTGRTYEQYF.

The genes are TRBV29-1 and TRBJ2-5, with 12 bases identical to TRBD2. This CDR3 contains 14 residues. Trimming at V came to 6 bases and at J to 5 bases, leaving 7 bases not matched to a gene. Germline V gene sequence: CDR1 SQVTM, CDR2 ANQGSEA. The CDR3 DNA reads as TGCAGCGTCTTGACTAGCGGGGGCCCTGAGACCCAGTACTTC. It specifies CSVLTSGGPETQYF.

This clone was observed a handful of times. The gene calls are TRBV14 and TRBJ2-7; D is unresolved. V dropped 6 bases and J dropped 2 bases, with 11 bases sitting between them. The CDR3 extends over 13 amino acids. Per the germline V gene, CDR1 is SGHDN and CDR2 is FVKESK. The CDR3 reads CASRPEAAYEQYF. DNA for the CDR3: TGTGCCAGCAGGCCCGAGGCAGCCTACGAGCAGTACTTC.

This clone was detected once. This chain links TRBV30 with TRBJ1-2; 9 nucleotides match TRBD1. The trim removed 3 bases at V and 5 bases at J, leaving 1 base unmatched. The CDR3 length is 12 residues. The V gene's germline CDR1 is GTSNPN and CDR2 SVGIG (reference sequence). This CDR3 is CAWRDRGYGYTF. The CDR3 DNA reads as TGTGCCTGGAGGGACAGGGGATATGGCTACACCTTC.

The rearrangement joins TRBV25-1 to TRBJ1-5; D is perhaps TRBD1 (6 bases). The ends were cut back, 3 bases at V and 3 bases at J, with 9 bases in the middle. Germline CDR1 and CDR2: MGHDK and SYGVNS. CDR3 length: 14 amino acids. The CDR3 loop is CASSDGQSNQPQHF. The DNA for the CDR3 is TGTGCCAGCAGTGACGGACAGTCCAATCAGCCCCAGCATTTT.

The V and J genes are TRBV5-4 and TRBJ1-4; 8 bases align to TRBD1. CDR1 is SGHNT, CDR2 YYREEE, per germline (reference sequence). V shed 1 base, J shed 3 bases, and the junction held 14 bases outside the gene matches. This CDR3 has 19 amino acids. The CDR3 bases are TGTGCCAGCAGCTTGCCCGGACAGGGAAGGAGTAGAGCTAATGAAAAACTGTTTTTT. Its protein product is CASSLPGQGRSRANEKLFF. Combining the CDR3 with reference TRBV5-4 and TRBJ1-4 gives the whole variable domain ETGVTQSPTHLIKTRGQQVTLRCSSQSGHNTVSWYQQALGQGPQFIFQYYREEENGRGNFPPRFSGLQFPNYSSELNVNALELDDSALYLCASSLPGQGRSRANEKLFFGSGTQLSVL.

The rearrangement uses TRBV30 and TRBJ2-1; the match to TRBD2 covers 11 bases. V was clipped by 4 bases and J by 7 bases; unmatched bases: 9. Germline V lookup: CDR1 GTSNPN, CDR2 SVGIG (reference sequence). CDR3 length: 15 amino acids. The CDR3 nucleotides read TGTGCCTGGACGCCACTAGCGGGGGAGAGGAATGAGCAGTTCTTC. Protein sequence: CAWTPLAGERNEQFF.

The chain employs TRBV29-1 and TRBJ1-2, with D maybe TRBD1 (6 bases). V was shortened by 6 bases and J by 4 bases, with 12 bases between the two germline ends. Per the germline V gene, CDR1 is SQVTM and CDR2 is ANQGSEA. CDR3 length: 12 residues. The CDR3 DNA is TGCAGCGTGTTCCAAGGGGGCTATGGCTACACCTTC. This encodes CSVFQGGYGYTF.

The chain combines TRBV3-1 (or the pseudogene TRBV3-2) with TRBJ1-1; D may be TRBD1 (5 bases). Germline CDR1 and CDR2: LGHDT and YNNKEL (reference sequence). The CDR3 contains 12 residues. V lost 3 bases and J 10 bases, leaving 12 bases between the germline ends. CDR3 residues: CASSQKGWGAFF. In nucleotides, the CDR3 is TGTGCCAGCAGCCAGAAGGGGTGGGGAGCTTTCTTT.

The CDR3 sequence is CASRGDSSRNQPQHF. The CDR3 region has the DNA TGTGCCAGCAGAGGGGACAGTAGTCGGAATCAGCCCCAGCATTTT. The rearrangement uses TRBV2 and TRBJ1-5; TRBD1 matches at 7 bases. Germline V CDR1 and CDR2: SNHLY, FYNNEI. Trimming cost V 6 bases and J 4 bases; bases outside gene matches: 9. This CDR3 spans 15 amino acids.

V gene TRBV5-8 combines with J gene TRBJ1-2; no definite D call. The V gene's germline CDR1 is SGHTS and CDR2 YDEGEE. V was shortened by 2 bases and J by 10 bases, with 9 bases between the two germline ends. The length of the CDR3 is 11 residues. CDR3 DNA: TGTGCCAGCAGCTTTCTCTTAGCCTACACCTTC. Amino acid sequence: CASSFLLAYTF.

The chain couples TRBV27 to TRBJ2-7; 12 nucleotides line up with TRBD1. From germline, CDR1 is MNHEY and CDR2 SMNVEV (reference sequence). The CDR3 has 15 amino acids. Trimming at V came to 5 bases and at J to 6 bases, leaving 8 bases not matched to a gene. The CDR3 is CASSPAGQGAGEQYF. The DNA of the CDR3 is TGTGCCAGCAGTCCAGCGGGACAGGGGGCCGGCGAGCAGTACTTC.

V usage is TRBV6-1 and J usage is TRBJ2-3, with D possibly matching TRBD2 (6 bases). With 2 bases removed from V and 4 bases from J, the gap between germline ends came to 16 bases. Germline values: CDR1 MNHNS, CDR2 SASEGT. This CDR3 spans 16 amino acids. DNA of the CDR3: TGTGCCAGCAGTGAACGCCCGCGGGGATCCGCAGATACGCAGTATTTT. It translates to CASSERPRGSADTQYF.

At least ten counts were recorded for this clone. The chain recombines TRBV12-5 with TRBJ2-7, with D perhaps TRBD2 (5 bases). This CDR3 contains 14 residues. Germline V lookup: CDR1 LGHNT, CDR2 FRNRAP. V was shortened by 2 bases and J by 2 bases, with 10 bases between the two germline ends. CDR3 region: CASGLRTGPYEQYF. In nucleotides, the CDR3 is TGTGCTAGTGGTTTGCGGACTGGACCCTACGAGCAGTACTTC.

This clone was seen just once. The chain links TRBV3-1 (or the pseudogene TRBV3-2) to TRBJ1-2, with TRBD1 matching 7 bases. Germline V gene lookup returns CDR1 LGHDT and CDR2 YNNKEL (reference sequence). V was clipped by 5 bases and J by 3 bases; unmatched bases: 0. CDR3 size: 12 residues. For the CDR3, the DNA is TGTGCCAGCAGCGGACAGGACTATGGCTACACCTTC. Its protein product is CASSGQDYGYTF.

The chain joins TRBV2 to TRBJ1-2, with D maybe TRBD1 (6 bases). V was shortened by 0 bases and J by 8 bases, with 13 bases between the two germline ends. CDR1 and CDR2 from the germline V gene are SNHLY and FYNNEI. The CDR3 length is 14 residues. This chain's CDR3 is CASSEATGWGGYTF. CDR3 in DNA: TGTGCCAGCAGTGAAGCAACAGGGTGGGGCGGCTACACCTTC.